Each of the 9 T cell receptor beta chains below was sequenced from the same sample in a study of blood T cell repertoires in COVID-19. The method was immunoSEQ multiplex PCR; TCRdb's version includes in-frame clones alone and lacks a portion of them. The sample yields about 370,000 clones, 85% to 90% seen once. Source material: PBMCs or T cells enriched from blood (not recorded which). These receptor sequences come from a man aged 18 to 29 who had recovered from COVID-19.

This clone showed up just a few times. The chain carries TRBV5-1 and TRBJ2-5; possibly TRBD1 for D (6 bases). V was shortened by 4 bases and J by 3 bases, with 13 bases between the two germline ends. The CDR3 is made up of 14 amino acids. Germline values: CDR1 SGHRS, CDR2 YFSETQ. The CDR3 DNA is TGCGCCAGCAGCGGGGGCAGCGTCAAAGAGACCCAGTACTTC. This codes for CASSGGSVKETQYF.

CDR3 region: CARIGDSSGADTQYF. The CDR3 coding sequence is TGTGCCAGGATAGGGGATTCTAGCGGAGCAGATACGCAGTATTTT. The rearrangement links TRBV2 to TRBJ2-3, with 7 bases identical to TRBD2. Trimming at V came to 9 bases and at J to 4 bases, leaving 13 bases not matched to a gene. This CDR3 is built from 15 residues. CDR1 is SNHLY and CDR2 is FYNNEI in the germline V gene.

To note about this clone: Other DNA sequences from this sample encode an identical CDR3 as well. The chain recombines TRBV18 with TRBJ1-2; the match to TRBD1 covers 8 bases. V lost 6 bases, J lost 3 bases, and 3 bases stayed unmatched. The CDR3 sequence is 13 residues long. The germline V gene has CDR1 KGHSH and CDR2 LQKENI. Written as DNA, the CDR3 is TGTGCCAGCTCGCCGACAGGGGACTATGGCTACACCTTC. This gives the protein CASSPTGDYGYTF.

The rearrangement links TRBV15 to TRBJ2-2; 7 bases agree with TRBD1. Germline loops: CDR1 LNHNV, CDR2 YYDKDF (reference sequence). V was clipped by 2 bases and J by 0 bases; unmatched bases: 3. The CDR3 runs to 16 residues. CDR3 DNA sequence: TGTGCCACCAGCAGATCCGGACAGGCGAACACCGGGGAGCTGTTTTTT. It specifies CATSRSGQANTGELFF.

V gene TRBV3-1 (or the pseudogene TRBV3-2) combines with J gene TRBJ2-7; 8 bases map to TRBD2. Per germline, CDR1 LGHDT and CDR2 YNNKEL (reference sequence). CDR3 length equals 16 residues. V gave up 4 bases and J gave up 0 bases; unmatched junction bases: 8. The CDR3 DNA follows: TGTGCCAGCAGCCGGCTCAGCGGGGGCGACTCCTACGAGCAGTACTTC. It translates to CASSRLSGGDSYEQYF.

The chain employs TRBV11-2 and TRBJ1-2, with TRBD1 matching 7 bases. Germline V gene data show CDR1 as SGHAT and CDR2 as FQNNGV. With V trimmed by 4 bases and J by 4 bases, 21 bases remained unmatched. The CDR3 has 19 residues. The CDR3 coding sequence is TGTGCCAGCAGCTCCATCCAAGGGGGCGGAACTGGGTCGGGCTATGGCTACACCTTC. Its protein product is CASSSIQGGGTGSGYGYTF.

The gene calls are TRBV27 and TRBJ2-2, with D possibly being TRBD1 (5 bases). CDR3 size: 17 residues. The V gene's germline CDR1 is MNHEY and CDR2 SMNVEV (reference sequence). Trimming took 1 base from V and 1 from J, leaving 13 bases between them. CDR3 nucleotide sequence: TGTGCCAGCAGTTTATTCCCAGGGAACTTGAACACCGGGGAGCTGTTTTTT. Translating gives CASSLFPGNLNTGELFF.

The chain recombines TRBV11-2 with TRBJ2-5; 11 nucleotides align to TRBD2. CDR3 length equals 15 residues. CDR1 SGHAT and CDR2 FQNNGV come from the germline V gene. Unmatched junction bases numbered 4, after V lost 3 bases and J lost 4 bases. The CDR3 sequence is CASSFTSGRSETQYF. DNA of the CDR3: TGTGCCAGCAGCTTTACTAGCGGGAGATCAGAGACCCAGTACTTC.

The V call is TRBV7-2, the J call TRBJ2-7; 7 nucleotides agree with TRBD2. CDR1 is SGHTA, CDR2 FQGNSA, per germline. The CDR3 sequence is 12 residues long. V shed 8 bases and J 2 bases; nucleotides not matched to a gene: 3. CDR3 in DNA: TGTGCCAGCGGGAGGGCCCCCTACGAGCAGTACTTC. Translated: CASGRAPYEQYF.